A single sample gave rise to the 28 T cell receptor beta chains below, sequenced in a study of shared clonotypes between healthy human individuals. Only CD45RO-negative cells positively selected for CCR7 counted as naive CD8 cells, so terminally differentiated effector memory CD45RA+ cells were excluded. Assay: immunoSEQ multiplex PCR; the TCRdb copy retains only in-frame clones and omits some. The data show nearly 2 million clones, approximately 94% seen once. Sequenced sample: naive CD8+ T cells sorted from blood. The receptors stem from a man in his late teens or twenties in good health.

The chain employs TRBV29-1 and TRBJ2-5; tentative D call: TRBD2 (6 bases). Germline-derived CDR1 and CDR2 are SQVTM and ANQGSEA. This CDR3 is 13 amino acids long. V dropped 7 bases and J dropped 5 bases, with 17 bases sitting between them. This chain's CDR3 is CSGLGGVEETQYF. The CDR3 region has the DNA TGCAGCGGGCTGGGGGGAGTGGAGGAGACCCAGTACTTC.

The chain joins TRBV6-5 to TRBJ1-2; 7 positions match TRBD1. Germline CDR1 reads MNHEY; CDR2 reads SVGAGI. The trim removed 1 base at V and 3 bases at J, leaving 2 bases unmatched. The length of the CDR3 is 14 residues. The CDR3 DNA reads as TGTGCCAGCAGTTACTTCGGGACAGACTATGGCTACACCTTC. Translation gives CASSYFGTDYGYTF.

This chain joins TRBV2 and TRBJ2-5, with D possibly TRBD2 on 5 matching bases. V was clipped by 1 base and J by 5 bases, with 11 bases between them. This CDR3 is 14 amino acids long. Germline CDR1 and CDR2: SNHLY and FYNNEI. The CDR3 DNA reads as TGTGCCAGCAGTGAAGTTGCGGGTACTGAGACCCAGTACTTC. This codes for CASSEVAGTETQYF. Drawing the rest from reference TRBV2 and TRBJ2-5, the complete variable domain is EPEVTQTPSHQVTQMGQEVILRCVPISNHLYFYWYRQILGQKVEFLVSFYNNEISEKSEIFDDQFSVERPDGSNFTLKIRSTKLEDSAMYFCASSEVAGTETQYFGPGTRLLVL.

CDR3 amino acids: CASSFEREGEQFF. The CDR3 nucleotides read TGTGCCAGCAGCTTCGAAAGAGAGGGTGAGCAGTTCTTC. V gene TRBV7-9 combines with J gene TRBJ2-1; possibly TRBD2 for D (5 bases). Germline CDR1 is SEHNR and CDR2 is FQNEAQ (reference sequence). The CDR3 runs 13 residues. Between the trimmed V and J ends, which lost 3 bases and 9 bases, there was a span of 12 bases.

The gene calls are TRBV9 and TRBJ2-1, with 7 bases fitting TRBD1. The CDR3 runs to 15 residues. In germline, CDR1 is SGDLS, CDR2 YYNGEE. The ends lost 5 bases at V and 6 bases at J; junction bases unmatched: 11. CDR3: CASRPTPDRVNEQFF. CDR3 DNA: TGTGCCAGCAGACCAACCCCAGACAGGGTCAATGAGCAGTTCTTC.

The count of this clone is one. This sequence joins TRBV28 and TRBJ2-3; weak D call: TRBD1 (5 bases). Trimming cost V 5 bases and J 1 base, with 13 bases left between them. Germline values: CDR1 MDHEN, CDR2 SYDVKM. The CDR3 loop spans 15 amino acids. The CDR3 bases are TGTGCCAGCAGTGACGACAGTCTAGGCACAGATACGCAGTATTTT. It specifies CASSDDSLGTDTQYF.

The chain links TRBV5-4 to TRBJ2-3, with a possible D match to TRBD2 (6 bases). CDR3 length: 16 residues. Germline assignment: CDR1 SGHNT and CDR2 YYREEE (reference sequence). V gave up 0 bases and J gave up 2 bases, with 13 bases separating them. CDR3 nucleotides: TGTGCCAGCAGCTTGGATGGCGGGATCTCCACAGATACGCAGTATTTT. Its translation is CASSLDGGISTDTQYF.

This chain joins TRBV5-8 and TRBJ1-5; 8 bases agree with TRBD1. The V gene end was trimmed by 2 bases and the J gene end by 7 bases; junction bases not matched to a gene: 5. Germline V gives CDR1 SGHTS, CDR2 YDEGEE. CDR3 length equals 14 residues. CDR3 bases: TGTGCCAGCAGCTTCGGACAGGGACGGCAGCCCCAGCATTTT. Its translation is CASSFGQGRQPQHF.

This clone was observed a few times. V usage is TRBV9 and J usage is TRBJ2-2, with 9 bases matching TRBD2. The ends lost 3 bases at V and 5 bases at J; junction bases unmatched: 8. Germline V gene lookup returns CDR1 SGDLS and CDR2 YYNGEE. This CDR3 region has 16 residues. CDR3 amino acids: CASSAPGGRETGELFF. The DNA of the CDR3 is TGTGCCAGCAGCGCCCCAGGCGGGAGGGAAACCGGGGAGCTGTTTTTT.

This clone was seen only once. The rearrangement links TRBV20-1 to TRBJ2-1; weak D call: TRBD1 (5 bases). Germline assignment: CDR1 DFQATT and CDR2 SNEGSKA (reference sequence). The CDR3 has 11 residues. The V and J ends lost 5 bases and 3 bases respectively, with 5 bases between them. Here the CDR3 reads CSADSYNEQFF. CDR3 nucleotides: TGCAGTGCTGACAGCTACAATGAGCAGTTCTTC.

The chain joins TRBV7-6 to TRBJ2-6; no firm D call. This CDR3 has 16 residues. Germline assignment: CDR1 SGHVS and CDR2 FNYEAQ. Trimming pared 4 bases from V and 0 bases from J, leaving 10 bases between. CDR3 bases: TGTGCCAGCAGCTACTCCCCCACCTCTGGGGCCAACGTCCTGACTTTC. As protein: CASSYSPTSGANVLTF.

CDR3 amino acids: CASSFSYSLQETQYF. The CDR3 DNA reads as TGTGCCAGCAGCTTTAGCTACAGCCTCCAAGAGACCCAGTACTTC. The chain has TRBV9 and TRBJ2-5, with no clear D. Germline loops: CDR1 SGDLS, CDR2 YYNGEE. V was pared by 4 bases and J by 1 base, with 14 bases between. The CDR3 runs to 15 residues. Full variable domain (outside the CDR3, taken from reference TRBV9 and TRBJ2-5): DSGVTQTPKHLITATGQRVTLRCSPRSGDLSVYWYQQSLDQGLQFLIQYYNGEERAKGNILERFSAQQFPDLHSELNLSSLELGDSALYFCASSFSYSLQETQYFGPGTRLLVL.

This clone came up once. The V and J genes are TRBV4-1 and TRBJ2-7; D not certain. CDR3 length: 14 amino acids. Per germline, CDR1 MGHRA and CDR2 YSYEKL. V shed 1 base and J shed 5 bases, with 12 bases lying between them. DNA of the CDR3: TGCGCCAGCAGCCAAGTGGGATATTGGGACGAGCAGTACTTC. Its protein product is CASSQVGYWDEQYF.

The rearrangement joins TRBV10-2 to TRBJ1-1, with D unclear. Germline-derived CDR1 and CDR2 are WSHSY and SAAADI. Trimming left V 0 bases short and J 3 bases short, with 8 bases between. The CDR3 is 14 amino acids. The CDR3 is CASSESGRHTEAFF. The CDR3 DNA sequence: TGCGCCAGCAGTGAGTCGGGCAGGCACACTGAAGCTTTCTTT.

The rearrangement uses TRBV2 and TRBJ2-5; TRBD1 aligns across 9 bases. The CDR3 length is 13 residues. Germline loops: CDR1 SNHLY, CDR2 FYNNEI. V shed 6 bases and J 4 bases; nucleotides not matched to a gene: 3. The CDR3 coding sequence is TGTGCCAGCAGCACAGGGGGCCCAGAGACCCAGTACTTC. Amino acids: CASSTGGPETQYF. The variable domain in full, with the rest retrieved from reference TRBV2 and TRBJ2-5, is EPEVTQTPSHQVTQMGQEVILRCVPISNHLYFYWYRQILGQKVEFLVSFYNNEISEKSEIFDDQFSVERPDGSNFTLKIRSTKLEDSAMYFCASSTGGPETQYFGPGTRLLVL.

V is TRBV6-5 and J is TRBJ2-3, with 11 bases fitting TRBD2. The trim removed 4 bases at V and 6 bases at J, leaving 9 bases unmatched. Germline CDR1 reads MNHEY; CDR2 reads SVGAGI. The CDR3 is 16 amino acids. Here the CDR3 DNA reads TGTGCCAGCAGTTGGACTAGCGGGTCAGGGGGGGATACGCAGTATTTT. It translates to CASSWTSGSGGDTQYF.

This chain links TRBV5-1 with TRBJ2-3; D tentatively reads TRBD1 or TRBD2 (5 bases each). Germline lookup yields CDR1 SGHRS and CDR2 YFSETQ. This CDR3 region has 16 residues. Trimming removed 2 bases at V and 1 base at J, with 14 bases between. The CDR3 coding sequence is TGCGCCAGCAGCTTAGGGACCGAAGTTGGCACAGATACGCAGTATTTT. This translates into CASSLGTEVGTDTQYF.

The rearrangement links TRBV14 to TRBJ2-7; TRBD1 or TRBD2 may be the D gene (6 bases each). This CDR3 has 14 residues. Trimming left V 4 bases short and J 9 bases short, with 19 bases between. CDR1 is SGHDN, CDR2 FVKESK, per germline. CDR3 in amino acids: CASSPIPGALGQYF. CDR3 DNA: TGTGCCAGCAGCCCTATACCGGGGGCCCTCGGGCAGTACTTC.

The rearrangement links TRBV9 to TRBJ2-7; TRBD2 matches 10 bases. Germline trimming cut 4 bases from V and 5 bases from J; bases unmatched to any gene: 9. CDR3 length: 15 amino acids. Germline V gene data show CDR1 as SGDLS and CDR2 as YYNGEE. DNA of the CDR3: TGTGCCAGCAGCAGACTAGCGGGTCCAGGCGACGAGCAGTACTTC. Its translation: CASSRLAGPGDEQYF.

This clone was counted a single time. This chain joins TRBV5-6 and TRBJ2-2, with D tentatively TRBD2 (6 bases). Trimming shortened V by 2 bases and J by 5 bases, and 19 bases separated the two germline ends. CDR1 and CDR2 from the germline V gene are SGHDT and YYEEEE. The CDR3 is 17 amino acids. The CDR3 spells CASSFLSRDFLTGELFF. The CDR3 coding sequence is TGTGCCAGCAGCTTTCTCTCCCGGGACTTTCTTACCGGGGAGCTGTTTTTT.

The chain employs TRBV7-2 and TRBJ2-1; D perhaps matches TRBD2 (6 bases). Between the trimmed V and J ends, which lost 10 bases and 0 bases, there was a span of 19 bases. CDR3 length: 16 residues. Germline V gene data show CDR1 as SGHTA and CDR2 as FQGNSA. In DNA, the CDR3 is TGTGCCACCGAAGCCCTTAGCGGAGGCTCCTACAATGAGCAGTTCTTC. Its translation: CATEALSGGSYNEQFF.

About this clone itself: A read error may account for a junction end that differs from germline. The CDR3 DNA follows: TGTGCCAGCAGCTACCCCCCAGTCTTC. Its translation is CASSYPPVF. The chain employs TRBV11-2 and TRBJ2-1; D gene uncertain. The CDR3 has 9 amino acids. Germline V lookup: CDR1 SGHAT, CDR2 FQNNGV.

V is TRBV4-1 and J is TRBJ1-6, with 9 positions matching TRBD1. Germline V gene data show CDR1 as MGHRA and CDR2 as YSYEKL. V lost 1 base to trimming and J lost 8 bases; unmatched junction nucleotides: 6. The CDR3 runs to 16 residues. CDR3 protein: CASSQVRGQGDSPLHF. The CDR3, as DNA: TGCGCCAGCAGCCAAGTGAGGGGACAGGGAGATTCACCCCTCCACTTT.

The CDR3, as DNA: TGTGCCAGCAGCTTGAACACAGGGGGCGTCAATGAAAAACTGTTTTTT. Translated, it gives CASSLNTGGVNEKLFF. The chain carries TRBV9 and TRBJ1-4; 9 nucleotides align to TRBD1. Germline V gene sequence: CDR1 SGDLS, CDR2 YYNGEE. This CDR3 spans 16 amino acids. V lost 4 bases, J lost 5 bases, and 9 bases stayed unmatched.

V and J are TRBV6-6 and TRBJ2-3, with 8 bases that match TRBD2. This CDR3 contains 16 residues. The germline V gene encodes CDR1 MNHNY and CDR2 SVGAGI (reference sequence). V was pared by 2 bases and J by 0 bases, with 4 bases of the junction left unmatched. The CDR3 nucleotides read TGTGCCAGCAGTTACCCGGTAGCGGGGAGCACAGATACGCAGTATTTT. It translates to CASSYPVAGSTDTQYF.

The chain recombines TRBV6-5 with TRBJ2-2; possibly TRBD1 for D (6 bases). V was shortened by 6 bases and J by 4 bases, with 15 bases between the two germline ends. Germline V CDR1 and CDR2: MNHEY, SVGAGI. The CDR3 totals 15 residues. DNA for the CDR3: TGTGCCAGCAGCCTGCAGGGGCCGAGCACCGGGGAGCTGTTTTTT. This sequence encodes CASSLQGPSTGELFF.

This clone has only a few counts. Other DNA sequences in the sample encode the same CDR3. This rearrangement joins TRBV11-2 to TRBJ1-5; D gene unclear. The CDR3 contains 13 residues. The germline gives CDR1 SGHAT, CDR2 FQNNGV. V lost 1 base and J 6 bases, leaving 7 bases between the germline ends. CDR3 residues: CASSLAVGQPQHF. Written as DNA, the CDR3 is TGTGCCAGCAGCTTAGCGGTGGGTCAGCCCCAGCATTTT.

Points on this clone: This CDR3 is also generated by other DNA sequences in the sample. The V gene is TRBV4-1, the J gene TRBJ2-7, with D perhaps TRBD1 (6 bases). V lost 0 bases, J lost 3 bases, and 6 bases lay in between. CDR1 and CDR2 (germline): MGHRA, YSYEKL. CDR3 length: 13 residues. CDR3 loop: CASSQEQGYEQYF. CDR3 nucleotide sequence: TGCGCCAGCAGCCAAGAACAGGGCTACGAGCAGTACTTC.